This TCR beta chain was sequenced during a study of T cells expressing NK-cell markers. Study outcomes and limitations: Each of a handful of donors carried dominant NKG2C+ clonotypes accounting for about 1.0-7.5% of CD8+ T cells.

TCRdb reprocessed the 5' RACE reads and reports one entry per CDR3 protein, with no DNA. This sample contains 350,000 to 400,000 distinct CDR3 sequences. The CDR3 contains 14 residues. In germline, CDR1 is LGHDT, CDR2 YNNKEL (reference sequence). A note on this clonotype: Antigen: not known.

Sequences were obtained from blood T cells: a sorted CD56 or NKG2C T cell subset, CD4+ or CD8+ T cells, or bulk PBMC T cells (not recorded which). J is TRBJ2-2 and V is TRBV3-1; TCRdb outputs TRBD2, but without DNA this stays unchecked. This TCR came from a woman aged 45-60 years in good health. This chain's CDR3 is CASRQAGAAGELFF. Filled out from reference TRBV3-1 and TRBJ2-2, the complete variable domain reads DTAVSQTPKYLVTQMGNDKSIKCEQNLGHDTMYWYKQDSKKFLKIMFSYNNKELIINETVPNRFSPKSPDKAHLNLHINSLELGDSAVYFCASRQAGAAGELFFGEGSRLTVL.